Presented here are 21 T cell receptor beta chains from one specimen sequenced in a study of response to subunit inactivated influenza vaccine (dated 2018 in TCRdb). The library was prepared using RT-PCR. TCRdb names Illumina HiSeq 2500 as the instrument used. Using fastp at Q25 and MiXCR, TCRdb reprocessed the public reads and kept productive beta chains. Entries that share a CDR3 protein sequence are merged under the most common genes and DNA. For this sample there are some 850,000 distinct CDR3 sequences; around 18% appear just once. The ten largest clones represent approximately 11% of the sample. Sample: PBMCs from blood, taken approximately 5 days after vaccination. These receptors all come from a man aged 50-59 years who received an inactivated influenza vaccine. Donor details come from another sample of the same person, matched by shared clones.

The rearrangement uses TRBV5-1 and TRBJ2-1; TRBD2 matches at 10 bases. Trimming cost V 0 bases and J 5 bases; bases outside gene matches: 5. In germline, CDR1 is SGHRS, CDR2 YFSETQ. There are 16 residues in the CDR3. The CDR3 spells CASSLGGTSGDNEQFF. DNA of the CDR3: TGCGCCAGCAGCTTGGGAGGTACTAGCGGGGACAATGAGCAGTTCTTC. Complete variable domain (other parts from reference TRBV5-1 and TRBJ2-1): KAGVTQTPRYLIKTRGQQVTLSCSPISGHRSVSWYQQTPGQGLQFLFEYFSETQRNKGNFPGRFSGRQFSNSRSEMNVSTLELGDSALYLCASSLGGTSGDNEQFFGPGTRLTVL.

The V and J genes are TRBV10-3 and TRBJ2-6; D remains ambiguous. The CDR3 extends over 18 amino acids. Germline V gene data show CDR1 as ENHRY and CDR2 as SYGVKD. The ends were cut back, 0 bases at V and 0 bases at J, with 12 bases in the middle. CDR3 coding DNA: TGTGCCATCAGTGAGTCCCGTTCCACCTTCTCTGGGGCCAACGTCCTGACTTTC. It encodes CAISESRSTFSGANVLTF.

This clonotype was seen ten or more times. The CDR3 loop is CASSHTYEQYF. DNA of the CDR3: TGTGCCAGCAGCCACACTTACGAGCAGTACTTC. J is TRBJ2-7 and V is TRBV7-2; no firm D call. There are 11 residues in the CDR3. Germline V gives CDR1 SGHTA, CDR2 FQGNSA. V lost 5 bases, J lost 4 bases, and 6 bases lay in between. Variable domain in full (rest from reference TRBV7-2 and TRBJ2-7): GAGVSQSPSNKVTEKGKDVELRCDPISGHTALYWYRQSLGQGLEFLIYFQGNSAPDKSGLPSDRFSAERTGGSVSTLTIQRTQQEDSAVYLCASSHTYEQYFGPGTRLTVT.

Only a few counts were recorded for this clonotype. The genes are TRBV7-9 and TRBJ2-7; D perhaps matches TRBD2 (6 bases). Deletions cut 5 bases from V and 8 bases from J, with 16 bases between. Germline CDR1 and CDR2: SEHNR and FQNEAQ (reference sequence). This CDR3 is built from 13 residues. The CDR3 is CASSPLDRGKQYF. The CDR3 DNA reads as TGTGCCAGCAGCCCCCTGGACCGCGGGAAGCAGTACTTC.

J is TRBJ2-1 and V is TRBV10-3; D call uncertain. Germline V gives CDR1 ENHRY, CDR2 SYGVKD. CDR3 length: 16 residues. V was clipped by 0 bases and J by 10 bases, with 19 bases between them. DNA of the CDR3: TGTGCCATCAGTGAGTCGGCGAGCTCGGCAAGTCCCGAGCAGTTCTTC. This gives the protein CAISESASSASPEQFF.

This chain connects TRBV20-1 to TRBJ1-6; D remains unclear. The CDR3 contains 13 residues. Germline V lookup: CDR1 DFQATT, CDR2 SNEGSKA (reference sequence). V shed 4 bases and J shed 8 bases, with 12 bases lying between them. This chain's CDR3 is CSATGRIYSPLHF. The CDR3 region has the DNA TGCAGTGCTACGGGCCGCATTTATTCACCCCTCCACTTT.

This clonotype was recorded a few times. This chain joins TRBV29-1 and TRBJ2-7, with D tentatively TRBD2 (7 bases). V lost 3 bases, J lost 6 bases, and 18 bases lay in between. Germline CDR1 is SQVTM and CDR2 is ANQGSEA. This CDR3 spans 14 amino acids. CDR3 amino acids: CSVDLKGGRSEQYF. For the CDR3, the DNA is TGCAGCGTTGATCTAAAGGGGGGGCGAAGCGAGCAGTACTTC.

CDR3 nucleotide sequence: TGTGCCTGGAGTGTGTGGCATGCGAACACCGGGGAGCTGTTTTTT. Amino acids: CAWSVWHANTGELFF. The chain recombines TRBV30 with TRBJ2-2, with unresolved D. V was shortened by 0 bases and J by 0 bases, with 8 bases between the two germline ends. The CDR3 spans 15 residues. CDR1 and CDR2 from the germline V gene are GTSNPN and SVGIG (reference sequence).

This clonotype was observed a few times. The rearrangement links TRBV20-1 to TRBJ2-3, with D hard to call. The CDR3 is made up of 10 amino acids. V lost 6 bases and J lost 6, with 7 bases in between. Germline V gene data show CDR1 as DFQATT and CDR2 as SNEGSKA (reference sequence). The CDR3 loop is CSAPLDTQYF. The CDR3 DNA reads as TGCAGTGCCCCCCTCGATACGCAGTATTTT.

The chain carries TRBV2 and TRBJ1-1; 9 nucleotides line up with TRBD1. The CDR3 loop spans 16 amino acids. CDR1 and CDR2 from the germline V gene are SNHLY and FYNNEI. The trim removed 3 bases at V and 1 base at J, leaving 6 bases unmatched. As DNA, the CDR3 is TGTGCCAGCAGTGAGAGCCCGGGACAGGGGAACACTGAAGCTTTCTTT. Amino acid sequence: CASSESPGQGNTEAFF. The variable domain in full, with the rest retrieved from reference TRBV2 and TRBJ1-1, is EPEVTQTPSHQVTQMGQEVILRCVPISNHLYFYWYRQILGQKVEFLVSFYNNEISEKSEIFDDQFSVERPDGSNFTLKIRSTKLEDSAMYFCASSESPGQGNTEAFFGQGTRLTVV.

The chain employs TRBV29-1 and TRBJ1-2; TRBD1 is a possible D gene (5 bases). V gave up 5 bases and J gave up 5 bases, with 9 bases separating them. The germline V gene has CDR1 SQVTM and CDR2 ANQGSEA. The CDR3 covers 11 residues. The CDR3 sequence is CSVNWGYGYTF. DNA of the CDR3: TGCAGCGTTAATTGGGGGTATGGCTACACCTTC.

This clonotype was observed many times. The V gene is TRBV3-1, the J gene TRBJ2-7; TRBD2 might be the D (6 bases). The CDR3 is 15 amino acids. The V gene lost 0 bases and the J gene lost 5 bases, with 14 bases spanning the gap. Looked up from germline, CDR1 is LGHDT and CDR2 is YNNKEL (reference sequence). The CDR3 loop reads CASSQELRELDEQYF. The CDR3 bases are TGTGCCAGCAGCCAAGAACTCCGGGAGTTAGACGAGCAGTACTTC.

The V call is TRBV10-3, the J call TRBJ2-3; 10 bases agree with TRBD2. This CDR3 has 18 residues. Germline CDR1 and CDR2: ENHRY and SYGVKD. The V and J ends lost 2 bases and 4 bases, in that order; junction bases with no gene match: 12. The CDR3 protein is CAISEVSGRSFFPDTQYF. The CDR3 bases are TGTGCCATCAGTGAGGTTAGCGGGAGGTCGTTTTTCCCAGATACGCAGTATTTT.

This clonotype came up a few times. The genes are TRBV10-3 and TRBJ2-7; D is undetermined. Germline loops: CDR1 ENHRY, CDR2 SYGVKD. The ends were cut back, 9 bases at V and 5 bases at J, with 14 bases in the middle. The CDR3 covers 12 residues. CDR3 nucleotide sequence: TGTGCCATAGCACAGATCCCCCACGAGCAGTACTTC. Amino acid sequence: CAIAQIPHEQYF.

This chain links TRBV5-1 with TRBJ2-5; the D gene is possibly TRBD2 (5 bases). The V end lost 7 bases, the J end lost 4 bases, and 17 bases lay between the germline ends. CDR1 is SGHRS and CDR2 is YFSETQ in the germline V gene. This CDR3 region has 14 residues. CDR3 in amino acids: CASYQPGFGETQYF. The CDR3 DNA follows: TGCGCCAGCTATCAACCGGGGTTTGGAGAGACCCAGTACTTC.

In this sample, this clonotype turned up a few times. This chain uses TRBV4-3 with TRBJ2-3, with unresolved D. The CDR3 sequence is 14 residues long. The V gene lost 0 bases and the J gene lost 2 bases, with 6 bases spanning the gap. CDR1 and CDR2 from the germline V gene are LGHNA and YSLEER. This CDR3 is CASSQEFSTDTQYF. The CDR3 DNA sequence: TGCGCCAGCAGCCAAGAATTTTCCACAGATACGCAGTATTTT.

This clonotype has ten or more counts. The rearrangement links TRBV12-3 or TRBV12-4 to TRBJ2-5; TRBD1 matches at 8 bases. The CDR3 is 12 residues long. After removal of 7 bases from V and 7 bases from J, the junction contained 5 bases not matched to a gene. For the CDR3, the DNA is TGTGCCAGCAAGGGGACAGGTGTGACCCAGTACTTC. It specifies CASKGTGVTQYF.

This clonotype was counted only a few times. This chain uses TRBV6-1 with TRBJ2-7; D is unclear. Germline V gene data show CDR1 as MNHNS and CDR2 as SASEGT. The germline V and J ends were trimmed by 8 bases and 5 bases, with 19 bases remaining between them. This CDR3 is 14 amino acids long. CDR3 loop: CASCLNGRSHEQYF. The CDR3 bases are TGTGCCAGCTGTCTAAATGGACGGTCCCACGAGCAGTACTTC.

The rearrangement joins TRBV28 to TRBJ2-7; unclear D gene. The CDR3 consists of 13 residues. CDR1 is MDHEN, CDR2 SYDVKM, per germline. V lost 6 bases and J 2 bases, leaving 11 bases between the germline ends. The CDR3 sequence is CASSRNPTYEQYF. The CDR3 nucleotides are TGTGCCAGCAGCCGAAATCCGACCTACGAGCAGTACTTC.

This chain connects TRBV10-3 to TRBJ2-1, with D possibly TRBD2 on 6 matching bases. CDR3 length: 12 residues. V lost 11 bases to trimming and J lost 10 bases, with 18 bases between them. Germline V gene sequence: CDR1 ENHRY, CDR2 SYGVKD. The CDR3 reads CASTGLGGEQFF. The CDR3 coding sequence is TGTGCCTCCACGGGACTGGGCGGGGAGCAGTTCTTC.

The chain recombines TRBV4-1 with TRBJ1-2, with TRBD1 matching 10 bases. The CDR3 spans 18 residues. J was trimmed by 1 base and V by 4 bases; bases with no gene match: 12. Germline CDR1 MGHRA, CDR2 YSYEKL. The CDR3 DNA sequence: TGCGCCAGCAGCCCGGCGGGGGACAGGGGCGCCTATAACTATGGCTACACCTTC. It codes for CASSPAGDRGAYNYGYTF.